The present entry profiles one T cell receptor (beta chain) with its context. Its antigen is unknown. Per-base quality was not reported, and no clone a single base away is much larger than it. These data are taken from a study of PD-1 blockade in classical Hodgkin lymphoma (dated by TCRdb to about 2020). With regard to the full study: Nivolumab dosing was 3 mg/kg intravenously every 2 weeks, continuing until either disease progression or unacceptable toxicity. To define a peripheral blood immune signature of response to PD-1 blockade in classical Hodgkin lymphoma, the study combined TCR beta sequencing with CyTOF. What the research found in general, with its limitations: Lower diversity was observed in patients in whom nivolumab was started less than 1 year after ASCT, and these patients were excluded from later analyses so that confounding by immune reconstitution would be avoided. Baseline TCR diversity was reported to be lower in newly diagnosed patients than in healthy donors and to be lower still in relapsed/refractory patients. Trial patients with a complete response had baseline diversity similar to that of newly diagnosed patients, while partial responders and progressors had significantly lower diversity. CD4+ but not CD8+ TCR diversity rose significantly by C4D1 (p=0.0027 vs p=0.16), most apparent in complete responders (p=0.02). The study was limited to a single clinical trial cohort, and causes of repertoire differences, possibly disease activity or prior therapy, remained undefined.

Genomic DNA was isolated using the Qiagen DNeasy kit from unsorted PBMCs as well as from negatively selected CD4+ and CD8+ fractions. Amplification of TCR beta CDR3 regions was done by immunoSEQ multiplex PCR with primers that anneal to V and J segments. A synthetic immune receptor repertoire was used to minimize amplification bias, and remaining bias was computationally removed after sequencing. Concerning the study's data processing: Custom Python scripts were used to quantify repertoire diversity as the Shannon entropy index. Unsorted, CD4+ and CD8+ repertoires were examined separately, except in combined analyses, for which CD4+ and CD8+ sequences were merged in silico. Clonal expansion was defined as at least a 2-fold frequency increase after treatment relative to C1D1, with a pseudocount of 0.5 for undetected baseline clones. Singleton clones were defined as clones with 0 or 1 copy at C1D1, and non-singleton clones were defined as clones with 2 or more copies. By matching protein sequences in sorted samples from the same patient, clones expanded in unsorted samples were annotated as CD4+, CD8+ or unknown. Wilcoxon tests were applied to paired samples to test diversity changes from C1D1 to C4D1. Sourced from immuneACCESS, this table was stored by TCRdb with only in-frame sequences that have V and J called. A share of the clones is absent; for the studies checked, an unresolved V gene accounts for under half, and the remainder has no known explanation. V and J calls and clone size come straight from that table; D and trimming were deduced from the DNA. For this sample there are nearly 55,000 clones; 81% appear just once. The biggest ten clones account for around 17% of the sample.

The CDR3 covers 13 residues, taking in both the cysteine and the phenylalanine. The kept DNA is CDR3 alone, 39 bases in frame from the first base. V is reduced by 2 bases and J by 5 bases, leaving a spacing of 6 bases between them. The germline V gene (reference sequence) sets CDR1 to LNHDA and CDR2 to SQIVND. This sample's time point label indicates: cycle 1 day 1 (C1D1), immediately before nivolumab initiation. All trial patients had relapsed after autologous stem cell transplantation, with cohorts A, B and C differing in prior brentuximab vedotin exposure. The trial cohort included around 60 patients with relapsed/refractory classical Hodgkin lymphoma, and each patient had a best overall response of complete response, partial response or progressive disease. Trial patients were treated with single-agent nivolumab in the multi-cohort phase II CheckMate 205 trial. An independent review committee assessed best overall response by applying the 2007 International Working Group response criteria. PBMCs from the trial were collected at three points: immediately before nivolumab initiation (C1D1), and during therapy at cycle 2 day 1 and cycle 4 day 1. Peripheral blood was collected in 8 mL Vacutainer Cell Preparation Tubes, from which PBMCs were isolated by centrifugation and then cryopreserved.

This specimen was peripheral blood mononuclear cells (PBMCs), taken at baseline. The receptor was derived from a human donor with classical Hodgkin lymphoma. The chain links TRBV19 with TRBJ1-4, with no confident D gene call. The DNA sequence is as follows: TGTGCCAGTAGTATATCCGGGAATGAAAAACTGTTTTTT. Protein translation: CASSISGNEKLFF.